The 23 T cell receptor beta chains listed next were all sequenced from one sample in a study of blood T cell repertoires in COVID-19. Generated by immunoSEQ multiplex PCR, the TCRdb table keeps only in-frame clones and is missing some. The data show roughly 320,000 clones, about 87% seen once. Sequenced: peripheral blood. The origin of the receptors is an older man with acute or convalescent COVID-19.

V is TRBV10-3 and J is TRBJ2-1; perhaps TRBD2 as D (5 bases). Trimming left V 4 bases short and J 0 bases short, with 13 bases between. In germline, CDR1 is ENHRY, CDR2 SYGVKD. The CDR3 loop spans 16 amino acids. Written as DNA, the CDR3 is TGTGCCATCAGTGGGACTGAACCGAACTCCTACAATGAGCAGTTCTTC. Translating it yields CAISGTEPNSYNEQFF.

The chain recombines TRBV11-2 with TRBJ2-7; TRBD2 agrees at 7 bases. The germline V gene has CDR1 SGHAT and CDR2 FQNNGV. The CDR3 contains 16 residues. Losses at the gene ends were 1 base for V and 5 bases for J; bases not matched to a gene: 11. The CDR3 sequence: CASSLVFVGGPDEQYF. The CDR3 coding sequence is TGTGCCAGCAGCTTAGTATTCGTGGGAGGGCCGGACGAGCAGTACTTC.

V is TRBV5-1 and J is TRBJ1-1, with 7 nucleotides matching TRBD1. V was clipped by 0 bases and J by 7 bases; unmatched bases: 9. Germline V gene data show CDR1 as SGHRS and CDR2 as YFSETQ. CDR3 length: 15 amino acids. The CDR3 coding sequence is TGCGCCAGCAGCTTGGTGGGGACAGACAAGTATGAAGCTTTCTTT. Amino acids: CASSLVGTDKYEAFF.

V usage is TRBV9 and J usage is TRBJ1-5; tentative D call: TRBD1 (5 bases). The CDR3 is 14 residues long. V was cut by 0 bases and J by 6 bases, with 10 bases left in between. The V gene's germline CDR1 is SGDLS and CDR2 YYNGEE. This chain's CDR3 is CASSVGGGSQPQHF. Written as DNA, the CDR3 is TGTGCCAGCAGCGTAGGGGGGGGAAGTCAGCCCCAGCATTTT.

The V and J genes are TRBV5-4 and TRBJ2-1; 11 bases match TRBD1. CDR1 and CDR2 (germline): SGHNT, YYREEE (reference sequence). The J segment lost 10 bases and the V segment lost 4 bases, leaving 4 bases of the junction unmatched. This CDR3 spans 13 amino acids. CDR3 sequence (DNA): TGTGCCAGCAGCCGGACAGGGGGCGAGGAGCAGTTCTTC. Its translation is CASSRTGGEEQFF.

The V call is TRBV4-3, the J call TRBJ1-2, with a tentative D call TRBD1 (6 bases). The germline CDR1 and CDR2 sequences are LGHNA and YSLEER. Trimming pared 3 bases from V and 4 bases from J, leaving 12 bases between. The CDR3 loop spans 14 amino acids. Written as DNA, the CDR3 is TGCGCCAGCAGCCACGAGACAGGCCCCTATGGCTACACCTTC. Its protein product is CASSHETGPYGYTF.

This sequence joins TRBV19 and TRBJ2-1; TRBD2 aligns across 13 bases. J was trimmed by 7 bases and V by 4 bases; bases with no gene match: 4. The CDR3 runs 15 residues. Looked up from germline, CDR1 is LNHDA and CDR2 is SQIVND (reference sequence). The CDR3 region has the DNA TGTGCCAGTAGTACTGGACTAGCGGGAGAAAATGAGCAGTTCTTC. Translating gives CASSTGLAGENEQFF.

Comment on this clone: Other DNA sequences in the sample encode the same CDR3. This chain joins TRBV3-1 (or the pseudogene TRBV3-2) and TRBJ1-2, with a possible D match to TRBD1 (6 bases). Germline CDR1 and CDR2: LGHDT and YNNKEL (reference sequence). V lost 3 bases, J lost 4 bases, and 9 bases lay in between. There are 13 residues in the CDR3. CDR3 protein: CASSQDRGYGYTF. The CDR3 region has the DNA TGTGCCAGCAGCCAGGACAGAGGCTATGGCTACACCTTC.

The V and J genes are TRBV10-2 and TRBJ1-3; tentatively, D is TRBD1 (6 bases). Trimming removed 6 bases at V and 8 bases at J, with 17 bases between. Per the germline V gene, CDR1 is WSHSY and CDR2 is SAAADI. The length of the CDR3 is 14 residues. The CDR3 is CASSRAGAEDTIYF. The DNA of the CDR3 is TGCGCCAGCAGCCGGGCAGGGGCAGAGGACACCATATATTTT.

The chain carries TRBV4-3 and TRBJ1-2; D gene ambiguous. The germline gives CDR1 LGHNA, CDR2 YSLEER. The CDR3 spans 13 residues. Deletions cut 1 base from V and 7 bases from J, with 10 bases between. CDR3 in DNA: TGCGCCAGCAGCCAAGGGAGGTCATTTGGCTACACCTTC. It specifies CASSQGRSFGYTF.

This chain uses TRBV18 with TRBJ2-7; 11 nucleotides line up with TRBD1. V gave up 5 bases and J gave up 3 bases; unmatched junction bases: 6. This CDR3 is built from 15 residues. Germline loops: CDR1 KGHSH, CDR2 LQKENI. DNA for the CDR3: TGTGCCAGCTCATCAGGACAGGGGGCATTCTACGAGCAGTACTTC. Its protein product is CASSSGQGAFYEQYF.

The chain has TRBV15 and TRBJ1-4, with TRBD1 matching 9 bases. CDR1 is LNHNV, CDR2 YYDKDF, per germline (reference sequence). V was pared by 1 base and J by 8 bases, with 5 bases of the junction left unmatched. The CDR3 contains 15 residues. Here the CDR3 DNA reads TGTGCCACCAGCAGAGGCGGGACAGGGAACGAAAAACTGTTTTTT. Protein product: CATSRGGTGNEKLFF.

The chain is built from TRBV7-9 and TRBJ1-3; a possible D gene is TRBD1 (6 bases). CDR3 length: 15 residues. Germline V lookup: CDR1 SEHNR, CDR2 FQNEAQ (reference sequence). V dropped 4 bases and J dropped 2 bases, with 12 bases sitting between them. The CDR3 sequence: CASSSTRDTGNTIYF. In DNA, the CDR3 is TGTGCCAGCAGCTCGACCCGGGACACTGGAAACACCATATATTTT. Together with reference TRBV7-9 and TRBJ1-3, the CDR3 gives the full variable domain: DTGVSQNPRHKITKRGQNVTFRCDPISEHNRLYWYRQTLGQGPEFLTYFQNEAQLEKSRLLSDRFSAERPKGSFSTLEIQRTEQGDSAMYLCASSSTRDTGNTIYFGEGSWLTVV.

The chain employs TRBV9 and TRBJ1-3; 7 positions agree with TRBD1. The CDR3 length is 16 residues. V lost 1 base, J lost 1 base, and 5 bases stayed unmatched. CDR1 and CDR2 from the germline V gene are SGDLS and YYNGEE. The CDR3 loop is CASSVKDRVSGNTIYF. In nucleotides, the CDR3 is TGTGCCAGCAGCGTAAAAGACAGGGTGTCTGGAAACACCATATATTTT.

The chain joins TRBV5-6 to TRBJ1-6; D may be TRBD1 (5 bases). Germline V CDR1 and CDR2: SGHDT, YYEEEE. Trimming stripped 2 bases from V and 10 bases from J, with 22 bases between. CDR3 size: 17 residues. The CDR3 nucleotides read TGTGCCAGCAGCTTCAAGGGTTCATGGGGCGTTGGGTCACCCCTCCACTTT. Its translation is CASSFKGSWGVGSPLHF.

This rearrangement joins TRBV4-3 to TRBJ2-5; TRBD2 is a possible D gene (5 bases). V was shortened by 3 bases and J by 0 bases, with 8 bases between the two germline ends. This CDR3 spans 14 amino acids. CDR1 is LGHNA and CDR2 is YSLEER in the germline V gene. Here the CDR3 DNA reads TGCGCCAGCAGCCAGGTCGGGAACCAAGAGACCCAGTACTTC. Its translation is CASSQVGNQETQYF.

CDR3: CASSEALETQYF. The CDR3, as DNA: TGTGCCAGCAGTGAAGCCCTAGAGACCCAGTACTTC. This rearrangement joins TRBV2 to TRBJ2-5; D unclear. V was trimmed by 0 bases and J by 4 bases, leaving 3 bases between them. The CDR3 has 12 amino acids. Per germline, CDR1 SNHLY and CDR2 FYNNEI.

The chain carries TRBV24-1 and TRBJ1-1; D not certain. Between the trimmed V and J ends, which lost 5 bases and 3 bases, there was a span of 12 bases. CDR3 length equals 14 residues. From germline, CDR1 is KGHDR and CDR2 SFDVKD. CDR3 region: CATSATGVDTEAFF. The DNA of the CDR3 is TGTGCCACCAGTGCGACGGGAGTAGACACTGAAGCTTTCTTT.

The rearrangement joins TRBV7-7 to TRBJ1-1; D perhaps matches TRBD1 (6 bases). Between the trimmed V and J ends, which lost 5 bases and 1 base, there was a span of 17 bases. CDR1 and CDR2 from the germline V gene are SSHAT and FNYEAQ (reference sequence). The CDR3 loop spans 16 amino acids. CDR3 residues: CASSHRNRQENTEAFF. In nucleotides, the CDR3 is TGTGCCAGCAGCCACCGGAACCGACAGGAGAACACTGAAGCTTTCTTT.

This rearrangement joins TRBV28 to TRBJ1-1; D might be TRBD1 (5 bases). Germline CDR1 MDHEN, CDR2 SYDVKM. Trimming removed 4 bases from V and 1 base from J, with 13 bases in between. The CDR3 is made up of 15 amino acids. This CDR3 is CASSSGSGPNTEAFF. The CDR3, as DNA: TGTGCCAGCAGTTCCGGATCAGGGCCGAACACTGAAGCTTTCTTT.

J is TRBJ2-7 and V is TRBV4-3; 11 bases map to TRBD2. This CDR3 contains 15 residues. From germline, CDR1 is LGHNA and CDR2 YSLEER. J lost 4 bases, V lost 0 bases, and 2 bases had no gene match. The CDR3 coding sequence is TGCGCCAGCAGCCAAGACACTAGCGGGAGTTACGAGCAGTACTTC. Its translation: CASSQDTSGSYEQYF.

This chain joins TRBV11-2 and TRBJ2-5; possibly TRBD2 for D (5 bases). CDR3 size: 13 residues. Trimming took 1 base from V and 5 from J, leaving 8 bases between them. From germline, CDR1 is SGHAT and CDR2 FQNNGV. The CDR3 reads CASSLGTLETQYF. The CDR3 region has the DNA TGTGCCAGCAGCTTAGGGACTTTGGAGACCCAGTACTTC. The variable domain in full, completed from reference TRBV11-2 and TRBJ2-5, reads EAGVAQSPRYKIIEKRQSVAFWCNPISGHATLYWYQQILGQGPKLLIQFQNNGVVDDSQLPKDRFSAERLKGVDSTLKIQPAKLEDSAVYLCASSLGTLETQYFGPGTRLLVL.

The J gene is TRBJ2-1, the V gene TRBV19; 7 nucleotides match TRBD1. The CDR3 totals 13 residues. The germline gives CDR1 LNHDA, CDR2 SQIVND (reference sequence). Trimming cost V 8 bases and J 3 bases; bases outside gene matches: 4. The CDR3 DNA is TGTGCCAGTGGCCGGGACAGCTACAATGAGCAGTTCTTC. It is translated as CASGRDSYNEQFF.